Detailed here is one T cell receptor beta chain. Germline V CDR1 and CDR2: LGHNA, YNFKEQ. The trim removed 0 bases at V and 6 bases at J, leaving 4 bases unmatched. The CDR3 totals 15 residues. This sample was taken from a study of T cell changes during pregnancy in multiple sclerosis. Using immunoSEQ multiplex PCR, the repertoire was profiled, and TCRdb retains in-frame clones only, with some absent. The table records 35,000 to 45,000 clones, approximately 92% of them present only once. Sequenced material: CD4+ T cells from peripheral blood mononuclear cells, taken after pregnancy. V gene TRBV4-2 combines with J gene TRBJ1-5; 8 nucleotides line up with TRBD1. This receptor was identified in a female donor in good health, enrolled as a control in a pregnancy study. In nucleotides, the CDR3 is TGTGCCAGCAGCCAAGATCAGGGGGCGGGTCAGCCCCAGCATTTT. Translated: CASSQDQGAGQPQHF.